This T cell receptor (beta chain) was captured by sequencing in a study of T cells after posttransplantation cyclophosphamide. Assay: immunoSEQ multiplex PCR; the TCRdb copy retains only in-frame clones and omits some. This table holds tens of thousands of clones, 73% found once. This CDR3 has 13 residues. Trimming removed 7 bases from V and 5 bases from J; junction bases left unmatched: 4. From germline, CDR1 is SNHLY and CDR2 FYNNEI. The rearrangement joins TRBV2 to TRBJ2-5; 10 bases align to TRBD1. The receptor comes from an older woman in good health, CMV-negative, and a related stem cell transplant donor. The specimen was memory CD4+ T cells sorted from PBMCs. CDR3 residues: CASTLGQGETQYF. CDR3 DNA sequence: TGTGCCAGCACCCTGGGACAGGGGGAGACCCAGTACTTC.